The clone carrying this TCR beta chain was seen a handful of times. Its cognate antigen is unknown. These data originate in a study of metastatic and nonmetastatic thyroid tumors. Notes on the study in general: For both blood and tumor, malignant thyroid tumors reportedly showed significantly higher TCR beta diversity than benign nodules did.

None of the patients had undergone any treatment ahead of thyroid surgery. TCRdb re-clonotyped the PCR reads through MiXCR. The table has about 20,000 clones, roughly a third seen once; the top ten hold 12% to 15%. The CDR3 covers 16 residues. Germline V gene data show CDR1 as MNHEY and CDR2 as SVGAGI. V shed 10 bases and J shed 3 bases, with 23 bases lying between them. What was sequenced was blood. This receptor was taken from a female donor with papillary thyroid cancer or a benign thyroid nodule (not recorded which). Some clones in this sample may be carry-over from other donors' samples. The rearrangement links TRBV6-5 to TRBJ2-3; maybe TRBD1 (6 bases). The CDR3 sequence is CAINMGWGRGTDTQYF. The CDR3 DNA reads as TGTGCCATCAATATGGGCTGGGGGCGCGGGACAGATACGCAGTATTTT.